This T cell receptor beta chain was observed in a study of T-cell memory formation after mild COVID-19. Turning to the study itself: The two donors had largely donor-specific TCR clusters. Study results and caveats: Nothing showed for sure that second-wave clones peaking on day 37 were SARS-CoV-2 specific. Pre-infection memory already had some responding clones, implying cross-reactive memory joined. For contracting clones, CD4+ ones sat mainly in CM and EM, CD8+ in EMRA.

V lost 2 bases, J lost 8 bases, and 14 bases lay in between. This CDR3 has 14 amino acids. Germline V lookup: CDR1 SGHKS, CDR2 YYEKEE (reference sequence). Note on this clonotype: Its target is unknown.

TCRdb re-analysed the 5' RACE reads in MiXCR, keeping a single row per CDR3 protein. The sample has around 500,000 distinct CDR3 sequences, roughly 18% seen once. Material for sequencing was PBMCs or a T cell subset sorted from them (not recorded which). The TCR originated in an adult woman who had mild COVID-19 (a few samples of this study predate the infection). Cell type and time point are not known. V usage is TRBV5-5 and J usage is TRBJ1-3; the D gene is possibly TRBD1 (5 bases). In DNA, the CDR3 is TGTGCCAGCAGCTTAGTCTACGGGGGAGACACCATATATTTT. As protein: CASSLVYGGDTIYF.